This TCR beta chain was sequenced during a study of cytomegalovirus exposure and HLA in healthy donors. PCR was performed using 60 Vbeta and 13 Jbeta primers. TCRdb's table, derived via immunoSEQ multiplex PCR, lists solely in-frame clones and lacks some. The table has 65,000 or so clones, around 80% seen once; the top ten hold about 2.9%. This clone has just one count. Germline assignment: CDR1 SGHTA and CDR2 FQGNSA. V lost 3 bases and J lost 6; bases outside the gene matches: 7. This CDR3 is built from 14 residues. This receptor was obtained from a girl aged 10 to 17 in good health and CMV-seropositive. The chain links TRBV7-2 to TRBJ2-7, with 8 bases that match TRBD2. The specimen was PBMCs. As DNA, the CDR3 is TGTGCCAGCAGCTTCGGGACTAGGGTTGGCGAGCAGTACTTC. The encoded protein is CASSFGTRVGEQYF.